A selection of T cell receptor beta chains follows, all from one sample in a study of OX40 agonist ivuxolimab in advanced cancers. Clones were read by immunoSEQ multiplex PCR, and TCRdb kept only the in-frame ones, dropping some. The sample consists of under 9,500 clones, 88% of them appearing once. This material consisted of CD4+ or CD8+ T cells sorted from blood, taken in a trial of the OX40 agonist ivuxolimab. The receptors derive from an adult with an advanced solid tumor such as melanoma, head and neck, liver or kidney cancer. Both conserved end residues are part of each CDR3. D genes are given only for firm matches. Clone size is not always given. Where it is, it says once, few, many or a class for expanded clones.

>TRBJ1-1|-|TRBV25-1|-
CASSELGGNTEAFF
TGTGCCAGCAGTGAATTGGGCGGGAACACTGAAGCTTTCTTT
>TRBJ2-7|TRBD2|TRBV30|-
CAWSVPGGPSYEQYF
TGTGCCTGGAGTGTACCGGGGGGTCCTTCCTACGAGCAGTACTTC
>TRBJ2-2|TRBD2|TRBV27|-
CASSFLAGEAGELFF
TGTGCCAGCAGTTTTTTAGCGGGAGAAGCCGGGGAGCTGTTTTTT
>TRBJ1-4|-|TRBV7-9|once
CASSLADEDMDEKLFF
TGTGCCAGCAGCTTAGCGGACGAGGATATGGATGAAAAACTGTTTTTT
>TRBJ2-1|TRBD2|TRBV10-3|few
CAISDRGAGGGDEQFF
TGTGCCATCAGTGATCGGGGAGCGGGGGGCGGGGATGAGCAGTTCTTC
>TRBJ2-2|-|TRBV4-3|once
CASSQDPGLTGELFF
TGCGCCAGCAGCCAAGACCCCGGGTTAACCGGGGAGCTGTTTTTT
>TRBJ1-4|-|TRBV11-2|-
CASSFGGTTNEKLFF
TGTGCCAGCAGCTTCGGGGGGACCACTAATGAAAAACTGTTTTTT
>TRBJ2-7|-|TRBV27|-
CASSLGNEQYF
TGTGCCAGCAGTCTGGGGAACGAGCAGTACTTC
>TRBJ2-3|-|TRBV11-2|-
CASSFEGGTDTQYF
TGTGCCAGCAGCTTCGAGGGGGGCACAGATACGCAGTATTTT
>TRBJ2-2|-|TRBV5-4|-
CASSLDFDRNTGELFF
TGTGCCAGCAGCTTGGATTTTGACAGGAACACCGGGGAGCTGTTTTTT
>TRBJ1-5|TRBD1|TRBV28|-
CASSLWTGGQPQHF
TGTGCCAGCAGTTTGTGGACAGGCGGTCAGCCCCAGCATTTT